These 8 T cell receptor beta chains came from one sample sequenced in a study of blood T cell repertoires in COVID-19. The assay was immunoSEQ multiplex PCR, and TCRdb's table has in-frame clones only and misses some. Here the sample spans roughly 330,000 clones, 75% to 90% being singletons. Sequencing was performed on PBMCs or T cells enriched from blood (not recorded which). These receptors all stem from a man in his thirties or forties who had recovered from COVID-19.

The chain carries TRBV5-1 and TRBJ2-5; maybe TRBD1 (5 bases). Trimming removed 2 bases from V and 2 bases from J, with 10 bases in between. The germline CDR1 and CDR2 sequences are SGHRS and YFSETQ. The CDR3 totals 14 residues. The CDR3 DNA follows: TGCGCCAGCAGCTTTCAACAGGTTCAAGAGACCCAGTACTTC. It codes for CASSFQQVQETQYF.

CDR3 nucleotides: TGTGCCAGCGCTGGGGGGGGCACAGATACGCAGTATTTT. It codes for CASAGGGTDTQYF. The chain uses TRBV12-3 or TRBV12-4 and TRBJ2-3; 7 nucleotides match TRBD2. This CDR3 comprises 13 residues. V was pared by 8 bases and J by 1 base, with 3 bases of the junction left unmatched.

This chain uses TRBV11-2 with TRBJ1-3, with 9 bases lining up with TRBD1. V trimming: 4 bases; J trimming: 2 bases; junction bases outside the gene matches: 6. Germline loops: CDR1 SGHAT, CDR2 FQNNGV. This CDR3 region has 16 residues. The CDR3 sequence: CASSYLNRGPGNTIYF. The CDR3, as DNA: TGTGCCAGCAGCTACTTAAACAGGGGGCCTGGAAACACCATATATTTT.

CDR3 sequence (DNA): TGTGCCAGCAGTCCGGGACAGGCGAATTCACCCCTCCACTTT. Translating gives CASSPGQANSPLHF. The J gene is TRBJ1-6, the V gene TRBV28; 8 nucleotides match TRBD1. Germline CDR1 is MDHEN and CDR2 is SYDVKM. This CDR3 comprises 14 residues. The junction had 4 bases not matched to a gene; V was cut back by 5 bases and J by 7 bases.

V and J are TRBV15 and TRBJ1-5, with D unclear. Trimming shortened V by 1 base and J by 2 bases, and 18 bases separated the two germline ends. The CDR3 totals 18 residues. The V gene's germline CDR1 is LNHNV and CDR2 YYDKDF (reference sequence). CDR3 nucleotide sequence: TGTGCCACCAGCAGAGTGGCACGTAGGCGGGATCGCAATCAGCCCCAGCATTTT. Translated, it gives CATSRVARRRDRNQPQHF.

CDR3 sequence: CATSSDSPGEHEQYF. The CDR3 DNA follows: TGTGCCACCAGCTCCGACAGTCCGGGGGAACACGAGCAGTACTTC. This chain connects TRBV24-1 to TRBJ2-7, with TRBD2 as a possible D gene (6 bases). The CDR3 is 15 amino acids. Trimming took off 7 bases at V and 5 bases at J, with 20 bases between the two ends. CDR1 and CDR2 (germline): KGHDR, SFDVKD.

The V call is TRBV5-1, the J call TRBJ2-2; TRBD1 matches at 10 bases. After removal of 4 bases from V and 7 bases from J, the junction contained 7 bases not matched to a gene. This CDR3 is 15 amino acids long. CDR1 and CDR2 (germline): SGHRS, YFSETQ. The CDR3 region is CASSLPTGGFGELFF. In DNA, the CDR3 is TGCGCCAGCAGCCTACCGACAGGGGGCTTCGGGGAGCTGTTTTTT.

This chain uses TRBV2 with TRBJ1-1; the D gene is possibly TRBD1 (5 bases). Trimming took 10 bases from V and 0 from J, leaving 18 bases between them. The germline gives CDR1 SNHLY, CDR2 FYNNEI. The CDR3 runs to 15 residues. The CDR3: CATQEEGTLNTEAFF. For the CDR3, the DNA is TGTGCCACCCAGGAGGAGGGGACGCTGAACACTGAAGCTTTCTTT.